This TCR beta chain was recovered during a study of blood T cell repertoires in COVID-19. Whole-study context: From the United States, Italy and Spain came samples of acute and convalescent COVID-19.

In germline, CDR1 is SGHNT, CDR2 YYREEE (reference sequence). The J segment lost 0 bases and the V segment lost 1 base, leaving 7 bases of the junction unmatched. The CDR3 is 17 amino acids. Methods used by the authors: Reference gene primer amplification yielded estimated nucleated cell counts. Sequencing used immunoSEQ multiplex PCR; TCRdb keeps in-frame clones, though not all of them. Clonal size and the V and J genes are those of that table, whereas D and trimming came from the DNA. In the table there are over 140,000 clones, 60% to 85% of which are singletons. The V and J genes are TRBV5-4 and TRBJ2-1; TRBD1 agrees at 7 bases. Input material: peripheral blood. This clonotype originated in a woman of 80 years or more with active or convalescent COVID-19. The CDR3 loop reads CASSLLGWDSSYNEQFF. CDR3 in DNA: TGTGCCAGCAGCTTGCTTGGTTGGGACAGCTCCTACAATGAGCAGTTCTTC.